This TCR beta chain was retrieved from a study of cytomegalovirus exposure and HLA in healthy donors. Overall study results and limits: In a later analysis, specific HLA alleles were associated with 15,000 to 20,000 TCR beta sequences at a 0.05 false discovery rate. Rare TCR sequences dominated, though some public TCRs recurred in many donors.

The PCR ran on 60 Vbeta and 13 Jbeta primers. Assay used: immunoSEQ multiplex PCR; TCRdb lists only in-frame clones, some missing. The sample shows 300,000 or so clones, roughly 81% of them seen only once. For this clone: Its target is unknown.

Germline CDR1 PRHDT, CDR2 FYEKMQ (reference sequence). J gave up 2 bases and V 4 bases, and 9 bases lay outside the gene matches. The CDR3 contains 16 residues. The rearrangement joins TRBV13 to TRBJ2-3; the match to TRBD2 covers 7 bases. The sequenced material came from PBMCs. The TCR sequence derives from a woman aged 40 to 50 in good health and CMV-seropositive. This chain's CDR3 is CASSSWGERDTDTQYF. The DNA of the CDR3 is TGTGCCAGCAGCTCTTGGGGAGAGCGGGACACAGATACGCAGTATTTT.